This T cell receptor (beta chain) stems from a study of cytomegalovirus exposure and HLA in healthy donors. Study as a whole: Around 87 million unique TCRs, all from HLA-typed donors, were included in an early release of the data.

In nominal health when sampled, donors likely had unrecorded immune exposures nonetheless. This clone was detected once. The V gene's germline CDR1 is SGHVS and CDR2 FNYEAQ. The V gene end was trimmed by 3 bases and the J gene end by 4 bases; junction bases not matched to a gene: 1. The CDR3 totals 14 residues. PCR amplification relied on 60 Vbeta primers (plus 13 Jbeta primers). This table comes from immunoSEQ multiplex PCR, and its TCRdb copy is limited to in-frame clones, with some not included. The table lists 100,000 or so clones, 70% to 80% of them singletons. This TCR was recovered from a woman aged 40-49 years in good health and CMV-seronegative. The sample comprised PBMCs. V and J are TRBV7-6 and TRBJ2-1; 9 nucleotides match TRBD1. The CDR3, as DNA: TGTGCCAGCAGCTTCGGGACAGGGTACAATGAGCAGTTCTTC. Translated: CASSFGTGYNEQFF. The entire variable domain, with the rest obtained from reference TRBV7-6 and TRBJ2-1, is as follows: GAGVSQSPRYKVTKRGQDVALRCDPISGHVSLYWYRQALGQGPEFLTYFNYEAQQDKSGLPNDRFSAERPEGSISTLTIQRTEQRDSAMYRCASSFGTGYNEQFFGPGTRLTVL.